What follows are 17 T cell receptor beta chains derived from one specimen sequenced in a study of regulatory T cells in long-lasting Graves disease. For TCR beta, libraries came from iRepertoire HTBI primers and Arm-PCR of CDR3 regions. From the multiplex PCR reads, TCRdb called clonotypes with MiXCR, one entry per CDR3 protein. The sample shows 550,000 to 600,000 distinct CDR3 sequences, roughly 16% of them seen only once. Time point here: newly diagnosed GD, antithyroid drugs for less than 3 months. The TCR library used RNA extracted from PBMCs. The same data also contributed to another study, on T cells in Graves' hyperthyroidism and ophthalmopathy.

The sequencing here drew on peripheral blood mononuclear cells (PBMCs), taken at new diagnosis, from a patient treated with antithyroid drugs. The receptors here all came from a man aged 18 to 29 with Graves disease.

In this sample, this clonotype turned up many times. V usage is TRBV28 and J usage is TRBJ2-3; 8 nucleotides align to TRBD2. In germline, CDR1 is MDHEN, CDR2 SYDVKM. This CDR3 is built from 16 residues. The trim removed 7 bases at V and 0 bases at J, leaving 9 bases unmatched. The CDR3 loop reads CASMGTGGYSTDTQYF. The DNA for the CDR3 is TGTGCCAGCATGGGAACGGGGGGGTATAGCACAGATACGCAGTATTTT. Drawing the rest from reference TRBV28 and TRBJ2-3, the complete variable domain is DVKVTQSSRYLVKRTGEKVFLECVQDMDHENMFWYRQDPGLGLRLIYFSYDVKMKEKGDIPEGYSVSREKKERFSLILESASTNQTSMYLCASMGTGGYSTDTQYFGPGTRLTVL.

A word on this clonotype: One base away lies a much larger clone, so this may be a sequencing read error. This chain links TRBV5-1 with TRBJ1-1, with D tentatively TRBD1 (5 bases). The CDR3 spans 15 residues. Germline CDR1 and CDR2: SGHRS and YFSETQ. V was cut by 4 bases and J by 1 base, with 14 bases left in between. CDR3 nucleotides: TGCGCCAGCAGCCCGGGGTGGGGGACGAACACTGAAGCTTTCTTT. Protein product: CASSPGWGTNTEAFF.

This clonotype was counted between two and nine times. The chain has TRBV7-2 and TRBJ1-5; maybe TRBD1 (5 bases). V gave up 3 bases and J gave up 1 base, with 10 bases separating them. Germline CDR1 SGHTA, CDR2 FQGNSA. The length of the CDR3 is 15 residues. CDR3 in DNA: TGTGCCAGCAGCTTGGGGGATGGCAGCAATCAGCCCCAGCATTTT. This sequence encodes CASSLGDGSNQPQHF.

This clonotype has a count of ten or more. CDR3 loop: CSATDREGRYNEQFF. CDR3 coding DNA: TGCAGTGCCACAGACAGGGAAGGGCGGTACAATGAGCAGTTCTTC. This chain links TRBV20-1 with TRBJ2-1; 7 nucleotides align to TRBD1. Germline V CDR1 and CDR2: DFQATT, SNEGSKA (reference sequence). The CDR3 is 15 amino acids. Trimming took 6 bases from V and 4 from J; bases not matched to a gene: 12.

This clonotype was detected many times. The genes are TRBV3-1 and TRBJ1-1; D call uncertain. This CDR3 spans 15 amino acids. Trimming took 2 bases from V and 5 from J, leaving 15 bases between them. Germline V lookup: CDR1 LGHDT, CDR2 YNNKEL (reference sequence). CDR3 sequence reads: CASSQYAGAGTEAFF. CDR3 DNA: TGTGCCAGCAGCCAATATGCGGGCGCGGGGACTGAAGCTTTCTTT. Full variable domain (outside the CDR3, taken from reference TRBV3-1 and TRBJ1-1): DTAVSQTPKYLVTQMGNDKSIKCEQNLGHDTMYWYKQDSKKFLKIMFSYNNKELIINETVPNRFSPKSPDKAHLNLHINSLELGDSAVYFCASSQYAGAGTEAFFGQGTRLTVV.

This clonotype was observed at least ten times. The CDR3 DNA sequence: TGTGCCAGCAGTTCTGCCTCCGGGACTATCCCCTACAATGAGCAGTTCTTC. It yields the protein CASSSASGTIPYNEQFF. The rearrangement uses TRBV11-2 and TRBJ2-1, with 7 bases that match TRBD2. The trim removed 6 bases at V and 2 bases at J, leaving 13 bases unmatched. The germline V gene has CDR1 SGHAT and CDR2 FQNNGV. This CDR3 is 17 amino acids long.

This clonotype appeared many times. The rearrangement joins TRBV11-2 to TRBJ2-5; perhaps TRBD2 as D (6 bases). V was pared by 3 bases and J by 5 bases, with 10 bases between. This CDR3 region has 13 residues. Germline V gene lookup returns CDR1 SGHAT and CDR2 FQNNGV. In DNA, the CDR3 is TGTGCCAGCAGCTTTGGAGGGAGGGAGACCCAGTACTTC. Translation: CASSFGGRETQYF. The full variable domain, in which reference TRBV11-2 and TRBJ2-5 provide the parts outside the CDR3, is EAGVAQSPRYKIIEKRQSVAFWCNPISGHATLYWYQQILGQGPKLLIQFQNNGVVDDSQLPKDRFSAERLKGVDSTLKIQPAKLEDSAVYLCASSFGGRETQYFGPGTRLLVL.

This clonotype has more than one count but fewer than ten. V usage is TRBV6-1 and J usage is TRBJ2-5; the D gene is possibly TRBD2 (5 bases). CDR1 is MNHNS, CDR2 SASEGT, per germline. The V and J ends lost 10 bases and 7 bases respectively, with 13 bases between them. CDR3 length: 11 amino acids. CDR3 in amino acids: CATSSGGTQYF. The CDR3 DNA reads TGTGCCACGTCCTCAGGAGGGACCCAGTACTTC.

The chain is built from TRBV25-1 and TRBJ1-2, with D unresolved. The CDR3 has 11 residues. The V end was cut by 5 bases, the J end by 9 bases, with 10 bases between. Germline V gene lookup returns CDR1 MGHDK and CDR2 SYGVNS. The CDR3 reads CASSLGGSYTF. CDR3 bases: TGTGCCAGCAGTTTAGGTGGAAGCTACACCTTC.

This clonotype was counted many times. The rearrangement joins TRBV20-1 to TRBJ2-1; 7 positions match TRBD2. The CDR3 consists of 14 residues. The trim removed 1 base at V and 5 bases at J, leaving 5 bases unmatched. Germline-derived CDR1 and CDR2 are DFQATT and SNEGSKA (reference sequence). In nucleotides, the CDR3 is TGCAGTGCTAGAGTATGGCTAGCGGACAATGAGCAGTTCTTC. Protein: CSARVWLADNEQFF.

This clonotype was recorded a few times. This chain uses TRBV7-2 with TRBJ2-2; no clear D gene. Germline assignment: CDR1 SGHTA and CDR2 FQGNSA. The CDR3 loop spans 14 amino acids. V lost 5 bases and J 6 bases, leaving 13 bases between the germline ends. The CDR3 loop reads CASSVPLGAGELFF. CDR3 coding DNA: TGTGCCAGCAGCGTCCCTCTGGGCGCCGGGGAGCTGTTTTTT.

This chain connects TRBV15 to TRBJ2-7, with a tentative D call TRBD1 (5 bases). The germline CDR1 and CDR2 sequences are LNHNV and YYDKDF (reference sequence). CDR3 length: 15 amino acids. The V end was cut by 7 bases, the J end by 2 bases, with 18 bases between. The CDR3 reads CATNPGRQGAYEQYF. CDR3 DNA: TGTGCCACCAACCCCGGAAGGCAGGGTGCCTACGAGCAGTACTTC. Full variable domain (remainder filled in from reference TRBV15 and TRBJ2-7): DAMVIQNPRYQVTQFGKPVTLSCSQTLNHNVMYWYQQKSSQAPKLLFHYYDKDFNNEADTPDNFQSRRPNTSFCFLDIRSPGLGDTAMYLCATNPGRQGAYEQYFGPGTRLTVT.

This clonotype was observed a few times. The CDR3 spells CASSYEGTGANVLTF. The CDR3 DNA reads as TGTGCCAGCAGTTACGAGGGAACTGGGGCCAACGTCCTGACTTTC. The chain carries TRBV6-9 and TRBJ2-6; TRBD2 might be the D (5 bases). This CDR3 is built from 15 residues. Germline CDR1 reads MNHGY; CDR2 reads SVAAGI. Trimming shortened V by 3 bases and J by 2 bases, and 8 bases separated the two germline ends.

This clonotype was seen ten or more times. This sequence joins TRBV20-1 and TRBJ1-1; D may be TRBD1 (5 bases). CDR3 size: 13 residues. Looked up from germline, CDR1 is DFQATT and CDR2 is SNEGSKA (reference sequence). V was cut by 6 bases and J by 2 bases, with 13 bases left in between. Here the CDR3 DNA reads TGCAGTGCCCCGAGCAGGGTAAACACTGAAGCTTTCTTT. It yields the protein CSAPSRVNTEAFF.

Comment on this clonotype: It may be a read error: a sequence one base away is much more abundant. This sequence joins TRBV6-5 and TRBJ2-7; D is perhaps TRBD1 (6 bases). The germline V gene encodes CDR1 MNHEY and CDR2 SVGAGI. This CDR3 has 14 residues. CDR3 region: CASSPWTADYEKYF. The CDR3 nucleotides read TGTGCCAGCAGTCCCTGGACAGCCGATTACGAGAAGTACTTC.

The J gene is TRBJ2-1, the V gene TRBV19; D gene unclear. This CDR3 is 12 amino acids long. Germline CDR1 reads LNHDA; CDR2 reads SQIVND (reference sequence). The ends were cut back, 4 bases at V and 3 bases at J, with 4 bases in the middle. Written as DNA, the CDR3 is TGTGCCAGTAGTACCAACTACAATGAGCAGTTCTTC. Protein: CASSTNYNEQFF.

There are a few counts of this clonotype. This chain uses TRBV2 with TRBJ2-7; D might be TRBD1 (5 bases). The V and J ends lost 4 bases and 2 bases respectively, with 24 bases between them. The CDR3 totals 18 residues. Germline CDR1 and CDR2: SNHLY and FYNNEI. CDR3 residues: CASSVLLSSRTPPYEQYF. The CDR3 coding sequence is TGTGCCAGCAGTGTCCTCCTGTCGTCTCGGACACCTCCCTACGAGCAGTACTTC.